Listed here are 10 T cell receptor beta chains from one sample, sequenced in a study of shared T cell receptors in the human thymus. Profiling relied on immunoSEQ multiplex PCR, and the TCRdb table lists in-frame clones only, not all of them. The sample holds approximately 660,000 clones, 70% to 90% seen once. The same sample was also studied in work on human thymus T cells.

Sequencing was done on a sample of thymocytes. These receptors all stem from a boy younger than two with a congenital heart defect.

The chain has TRBV7-2 and TRBJ2-1; no firm D call. Germline-derived CDR1 and CDR2 are SGHTA and FQGNSA. The ends were cut back, 8 bases at V and 6 bases at J, with 11 bases in the middle. There are 12 residues in the CDR3. CDR3 coding DNA: TGTGCCAGCCCACGAGAACTCAATGAGCAGTTCTTC. It translates to CASPRELNEQFF.

This chain joins TRBV4-2 and TRBJ1-2; 12 bases are shared with TRBD1. CDR1 LGHNA and CDR2 YNFKEQ come from the germline V gene. The V and J ends lost 2 bases and 0 bases, in that order; junction bases with no gene match: 7. The CDR3 has 18 residues. The CDR3 DNA sequence: TGTGCCAGCAGCCAAAGCGGGACAGGGGGCCTCTCTAACTATGGCTACACCTTC. This encodes CASSQSGTGGLSNYGYTF.

The gene calls are TRBV7-9 and TRBJ2-1; 10 nucleotides align to TRBD1. CDR3 length equals 14 residues. V gave up 5 bases and J gave up 9 bases; unmatched junction bases: 7. CDR1 is SEHNR, CDR2 FQNEAQ, per germline (reference sequence). The DNA of the CDR3 is TGTGCCAGCAGCCCGGGACAGGGGTCGGGTGAGCAGTTCTTC. Encoded protein: CASSPGQGSGEQFF.

This clone was detected only a few times. The J gene is TRBJ1-2, the V gene TRBV6-6; 12 bases are a match to TRBD1. Germline CDR1 MNHNY, CDR2 SVGAGI (reference sequence). This CDR3 has 14 amino acids. V lost 10 bases, J lost 4 bases, and 7 bases stayed unmatched. The CDR3 region has the DNA TGTGCCACCACCGGGACAGGGGGCTTCTATGGCTACACCTTC. It translates to CATTGTGGFYGYTF.

The rearrangement joins TRBV14 to TRBJ1-2; D possibly corresponds to TRBD1 (6 bases). Germline V gives CDR1 SGHDN, CDR2 FVKESK. CDR3 length: 17 residues. Trimming pared 3 bases from V and 5 bases from J, leaving 22 bases between. The CDR3 DNA is TGTGCCAGCAGCCAGGCTCGGATGGGAATGGGGGCATATGGCTACACCTTC. This codes for CASSQARMGMGAYGYTF.

The chain employs TRBV4-2 and TRBJ2-7; 10 nucleotides agree with TRBD2. The CDR3 totals 14 residues. The junction had 1 base not matched to a gene; V was cut back by 3 bases and J by 2 bases. Germline V gives CDR1 LGHNA, CDR2 YNFKEQ. Written as DNA, the CDR3 is TGTGCCAGCAGCCAGCTAGCGGGGGCCTACGAGCAGTACTTC. It specifies CASSQLAGAYEQYF.

This clone has only a few counts. This rearrangement joins TRBV21-1 to TRBJ2-5; the listed D gene, TRBD1, was not tested against the DNA. TRBV21-1 is recorded as a pseudogene. This CDR3 is built from 15 residues. CDR3 amino acids: CASSKTTRPQETQYF. Written as DNA, the CDR3 is TGTGCCAGCAGCAAAACGACACGGCCGCAAGAGACCCAGTACTTC.

This clone was detected only once. The J gene is TRBJ1-2, the V gene TRBV11-3, with unresolved D. Trimming pared 0 bases from V and 4 bases from J, leaving 9 bases between. The V gene's germline CDR1 is SGHNT and CDR2 YENEEA. This CDR3 has 14 amino acids. CDR3 protein: CASSLDQAGYGYTF. The DNA of the CDR3 is TGTGCCAGCAGCTTAGATCAGGCAGGCTATGGCTACACCTTC.

The chain is built from TRBV25-1 and TRBJ2-5; D gene ambiguous. V dropped 8 bases and J dropped 0 bases, with 16 bases sitting between them. The CDR3 is made up of 15 amino acids. Germline V lookup: CDR1 MGHDK, CDR2 SYGVNS. The CDR3 coding sequence is TGTGCCAGCGAACCGCCCGGGTTGTACCAAGAGACCCAGTACTTC. It translates to CASEPPGLYQETQYF. The entire variable domain, with the rest obtained from reference TRBV25-1 and TRBJ2-5, is as follows: EADIYQTPRYLVIGTGKKITLECSQTMGHDKMYWYQQDPGMELHLIHYSYGVNSTEKGDLSSESTVSRIRTEHFPLTLESARPSHTSQYLCASEPPGLYQETQYFGPGTRLLVL.

The chain carries TRBV5-6 and TRBJ1-2; TRBD1 aligns across 9 bases. Germline CDR1 is SGHDT and CDR2 is YYEEEE. There are 16 residues in the CDR3. V lost 2 bases to trimming and J lost 0 bases; unmatched junction nucleotides: 5. The CDR3: CASSFRDRESNYGYTF. The CDR3 DNA follows: TGTGCCAGCAGCTTTCGGGACAGGGAGTCTAACTATGGCTACACCTTC.